The source of this TCR beta chain is a study of blood T cell repertoires in COVID-19. In the study overall: From T cells, B-cell-depleted T cells, or PBMCs came the material, which was cDNA or gDNA.

Study processing details: Estimates of nucleated cell counts were drawn from the amplification of reference gene primers. Libraries were prepared by immunoSEQ multiplex PCR; TCRdb keeps only in-frame clonotypes and omits some of them. V, J and clone size are taken as reported in that table, and D and trimming were inferred from the DNA itself. The sample records tens of thousands of clones, about 79% being singletons. This clone appeared once. This CDR3 contains 16 residues. Trimming pared 4 bases from V and 3 bases from J, leaving 19 bases between. Germline V CDR1 and CDR2: LNHDA, SQIVND (reference sequence).

The receptor's source is a man between 70 and 80 years old with acute or convalescent COVID-19. The chain uses TRBV19 and TRBJ2-7; the D gene is possibly TRBD2 (6 bases). The sample consisted of peripheral blood. In DNA, the CDR3 is TGTGCCAGTAGTACGCCACTATATAAAGCGGGCTACGAGCAGTACTTC. It specifies CASSTPLYKAGYEQYF.